This T cell receptor beta chain originates from a study of T cell responses to AZD1222 COVID-19 vaccine. The ends were cut back, 2 bases at V and 6 bases at J, with 9 bases in the middle. Germline assignment: CDR1 KGHSH and CDR2 LQKENI. This CDR3 is built from 13 residues. The table came from immunoSEQ multiplex PCR; TCRdb's copy has only in-frame clones and leaves some out. The sample lists 99,000 or so clones; over 90% were seen once. Sequencing was performed on peripheral blood, taken on day 0 of AZD1222 vaccination. This receptor was identified in an adult in good health. This chain connects TRBV18 to TRBJ2-3, with no clear D. CDR3 DNA: TGTGCCAGCTCACCAGGGTATCTGGATACGCAGTATTTT. It translates to CASSPGYLDTQYF.